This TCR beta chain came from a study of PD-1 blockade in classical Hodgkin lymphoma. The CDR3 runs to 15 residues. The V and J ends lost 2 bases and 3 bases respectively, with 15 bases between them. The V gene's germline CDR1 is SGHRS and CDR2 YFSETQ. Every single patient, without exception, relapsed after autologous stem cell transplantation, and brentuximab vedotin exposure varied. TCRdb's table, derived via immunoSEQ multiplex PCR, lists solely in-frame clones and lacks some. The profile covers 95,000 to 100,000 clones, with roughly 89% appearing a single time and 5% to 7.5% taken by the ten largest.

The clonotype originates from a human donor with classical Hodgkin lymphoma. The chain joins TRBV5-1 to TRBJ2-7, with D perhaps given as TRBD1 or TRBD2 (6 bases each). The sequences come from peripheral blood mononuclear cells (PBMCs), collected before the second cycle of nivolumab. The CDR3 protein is CASSFITGTYYEQYF. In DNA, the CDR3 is TGCGCCAGCAGCTTTATTACAGGGACTTACTACGAGCAGTACTTC. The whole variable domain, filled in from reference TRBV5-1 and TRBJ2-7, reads KAGVTQTPRYLIKTRGQQVTLSCSPISGHRSVSWYQQTPGQGLQFLFEYFSETQRNKGNFPGRFSGRQFSNSRSEMNVSTLELGDSALYLCASSFITGTYYEQYFGPGTRLTVT.